The 3 T cell receptor beta chains in this list originate from one sample, sequenced in a study of T cells after yellow fever vaccination. In TCRdb, the 5' RACE reads were re-called with MiXCR into one record per CDR3 protein. The table lists about 340,000 distinct CDR3 sequences, around 12% of them singletons. The material was CD4+ T cells sorted from PBMCs, obtained 15 days after the yellow fever booster vaccination. Every receptor here comes from a man aged 18 to 30 who received the YFV17D yellow fever vaccine.

This clonotype was seen more than once but under ten times. The gene calls are TRBV5-1 and TRBJ1-1, with 8 bases identical to TRBD1. This CDR3 region has 14 residues. Losses at the gene ends were 4 bases for V and 7 bases for J; bases not matched to a gene: 9. Germline V gene sequence: CDR1 SGHRS, CDR2 YFSETQ. Here the CDR3 DNA reads TGCGCCAGCAGCCCCGGGCCCACAGGGGGTGAAGCTTTCTTT. Its translation is CASSPGPTGGEAFF.

Ten or more counts support this clonotype. The rearrangement links TRBV3-1 to TRBJ1-3; D remains unclear. This CDR3 has 16 amino acids. Trimming removed 4 bases from V and 0 bases from J, with 13 bases in between. CDR1 LGHDT and CDR2 YNNKEL come from the germline V gene (reference sequence). The CDR3 reads CASSPTGSGSGNTIYF. The CDR3, as DNA: TGTGCCAGCAGCCCGACCGGCTCGGGCTCTGGAAACACCATATATTTT.

The gene calls are TRBV5-1 and TRBJ2-7; tentatively, D is TRBD1 (5 bases). The V gene's germline CDR1 is SGHRS and CDR2 YFSETQ. The CDR3 length is 17 residues. Trimming stripped 0 bases from V and 0 bases from J, with 16 bases between. The CDR3 DNA reads TGCGCCAGCAGCTTGGTTTCCCTCCAGGGATCCTCCTACGAGCAGTACTTC. Amino acid sequence: CASSLVSLQGSSYEQYF.